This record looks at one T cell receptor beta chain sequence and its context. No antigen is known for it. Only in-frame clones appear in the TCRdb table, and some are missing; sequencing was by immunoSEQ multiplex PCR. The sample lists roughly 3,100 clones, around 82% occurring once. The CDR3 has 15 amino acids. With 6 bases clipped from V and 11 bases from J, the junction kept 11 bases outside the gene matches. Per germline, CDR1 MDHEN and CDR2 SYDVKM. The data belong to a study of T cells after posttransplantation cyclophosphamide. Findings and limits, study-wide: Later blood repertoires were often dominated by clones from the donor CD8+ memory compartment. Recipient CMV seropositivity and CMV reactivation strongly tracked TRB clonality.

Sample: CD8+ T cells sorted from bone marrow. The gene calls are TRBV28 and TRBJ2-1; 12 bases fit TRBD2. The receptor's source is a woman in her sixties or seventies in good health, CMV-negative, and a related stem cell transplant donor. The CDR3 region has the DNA TGTGCCAGCAGCCTAAACCTAGCGGGGGGGCGTCAGCAGTTCTTC. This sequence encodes CASSLNLAGGRQQFF.